The 25 T cell receptor beta chains listed next were all sequenced from one sample in a study of human T cells and chemical hapten exposure. Time point of the sample: pre-sensitization, week 0. Sample treatment: therapeutic diphenylcyclopropenone sensitization with weekly scalp DPC. Each CDR3 protein is one row after TCRdb ran MiXCR on the RACE reads. The table has 300,000 to 450,000 distinct CDR3 sequences, approximately 5% seen once. The source material was whole blood, sampled in connection with sensitization to the hapten diphenylcyclopropenone (DPC). The source of these receptors is a woman younger than 35 with alopecia areata. Some clones in this sample may be carry-over from other donors' samples.

The chain has TRBV5-1 and TRBJ1-5; no definite D call. CDR3 size: 15 residues. Trimming left V 0 bases short and J 2 bases short, with 9 bases between. Germline CDR1 reads SGHRS; CDR2 reads YFSETQ. CDR3 residues: CASSLAPSGNQPQHF. The CDR3 DNA reads TGCGCCAGCAGCTTGGCCCCTAGTGGCAATCAGCCCCAGCATTTT. The entire variable domain, with the rest obtained from reference TRBV5-1 and TRBJ1-5, is as follows: KAGVTQTPRYLIKTRGQQVTLSCSPISGHRSVSWYQQTPGQGLQFLFEYFSETQRNKGNFPGRFSGRQFSNSRSEMNVSTLELGDSALYLCASSLAPSGNQPQHFGDGTRLSIL.

The rearrangement links TRBV20-1 to TRBJ2-5; D is possibly TRBD1 or TRBD2 (5 bases each). Trimming cost V 2 bases and J 1 base, with 14 bases left between them. CDR1 is DFQATT, CDR2 SNEGSKA, per germline (reference sequence). CDR3 length: 15 amino acids. CDR3 in amino acids: CSARTRGGPQETQYF. Here the CDR3 DNA reads TGCAGTGCTAGAACTAGGGGCGGGCCCCAAGAGACCCAGTACTTC.

This clonotype has a handful of counts. The chain employs TRBV6-6 and TRBJ1-1; tentative D call: TRBD1 (5 bases). V lost 4 bases and J 5 bases, leaving 11 bases between the germline ends. The germline gives CDR1 MNHNY, CDR2 SVGAGI (reference sequence). The length of the CDR3 is 13 residues. The CDR3 DNA follows: TGTGCCAGCAGTTCCCAGGGTCTAACTGAAGCTTTCTTT. It translates to CASSSQGLTEAFF.

The chain links TRBV29-1 to TRBJ1-2; D ambiguous. The V end was cut by 6 bases, the J end by 6 bases, with 14 bases between. Looked up from germline, CDR1 is SQVTM and CDR2 is ANQGSEA. The CDR3 consists of 12 residues. The CDR3 is CSVWIVPHGYTF. CDR3 DNA: TGCAGCGTCTGGATTGTACCTCATGGCTACACCTTC.

The table lists this clonotype with a few counts. The chain employs TRBV7-9 and TRBJ1-1; no firm D call. Per germline, CDR1 SEHNR and CDR2 FQNEAQ (reference sequence). The length of the CDR3 is 15 residues. The V end lost 5 bases, the J end lost 3 bases, and 16 bases lay between the germline ends. The CDR3 sequence is CASSPGGMGDTEAFF. DNA for the CDR3: TGTGCCAGCAGCCCAGGAGGGATGGGCGACACTGAAGCTTTCTTT.

This clonotype occurred many times. The rearrangement joins TRBV27 to TRBJ1-3; D is uncertain. This CDR3 comprises 11 residues. V lost 5 bases to trimming and J lost 6 bases, with 5 bases between them. Germline-derived CDR1 and CDR2 are MNHEY and SMNVEV (reference sequence). The CDR3 nucleotides are TGTGCCAGCAGTCTGCTAAACACCATATATTTT. Residues: CASSLLNTIYF.

The J gene is TRBJ2-1, the V gene TRBV12-3 or TRBV12-4, with unresolved D. Trimming shortened V by 6 bases and J by 5 bases, and 14 bases separated the two germline ends. This CDR3 has 14 amino acids. This CDR3 is CASSRRAVNNEQFF. The CDR3 region has the DNA TGTGCCAGCAGCCGTAGGGCGGTAAACAATGAGCAGTTCTTC.

The sample holds many counts of this clonotype. The V gene is TRBV10-3, the J gene TRBJ2-7, with 8 bases lining up with TRBD1. V trimming: 3 bases; J trimming: 5 bases; junction bases outside the gene matches: 3. CDR1 is ENHRY, CDR2 SYGVKD, per germline. The CDR3 extends over 13 amino acids. The CDR3 region is CAISDRGLNEQYF. The CDR3 DNA reads TGTGCCATCAGTGACAGGGGGCTAAACGAGCAGTACTTC.

This clonotype showed up many times. This chain connects TRBV29-1 to TRBJ2-5; a weak D match, TRBD1 (5 bases). V lost 4 bases and J 0 bases, leaving 6 bases between the germline ends. Per the germline V gene, CDR1 is SQVTM and CDR2 is ANQGSEA. There are 12 residues in the CDR3. The DNA of the CDR3 is TGCAGCGTTGCAGGGTACCAAGAGACCCAGTACTTC. Translating gives CSVAGYQETQYF.

This clonotype was counted at least ten times. V gene TRBV5-1 combines with J gene TRBJ1-1, with 7 bases matching TRBD1. The CDR3 is 13 residues long. Looked up from germline, CDR1 is SGHRS and CDR2 is YFSETQ. V lost 4 bases and J lost 7; bases outside the gene matches: 7. The CDR3 DNA follows: TGCGCCAGCAGCACGACAGGGATGGGTGAAGCTTTCTTT. It encodes CASSTTGMGEAFF. Using reference TRBV5-1 and TRBJ1-1 for the parts outside the CDR3, the full variable domain is KAGVTQTPRYLIKTRGQQVTLSCSPISGHRSVSWYQQTPGQGLQFLFEYFSETQRNKGNFPGRFSGRQFSNSRSEMNVSTLELGDSALYLCASSTTGMGEAFFGQGTRLTVV.

This clonotype was detected a few times. The chain recombines TRBV6-5 with TRBJ1-6; D perhaps matches TRBD1 (5 bases). CDR1 and CDR2 (germline): MNHEY, SVGAGI. CDR3 size: 14 residues. Trimming shortened V by 6 bases and J by 4 bases, and 10 bases separated the two germline ends. The CDR3 sequence: CASRGGEYNSPLHF. CDR3 in DNA: TGTGCCAGCAGGGGGGGGGAGTATAATTCACCCCTCCACTTT.

This sequence joins TRBV12-5 and TRBJ2-5, with D maybe TRBD1 (5 bases). V dropped 6 bases and J dropped 1 base, with 15 bases sitting between them. This CDR3 has 15 amino acids. CDR1 LGHNT and CDR2 FRNRAP come from the germline V gene. CDR3 sequence: CASGKRGVGQETQYF. The CDR3 DNA sequence: TGTGCTAGTGGGAAAAGGGGTGTCGGCCAAGAGACCCAGTACTTC.

This clonotype was seen at least ten times. The chain employs TRBV7-9 and TRBJ2-7; TRBD2 agrees at 8 bases. After removal of 5 bases from V and 0 bases from J, the junction contained 6 bases not matched to a gene. CDR1 and CDR2 from the germline V gene are SEHNR and FQNEAQ (reference sequence). This CDR3 spans 15 amino acids. This CDR3 is CASSLYGGDSYEQYF. In nucleotides, the CDR3 is TGTGCCAGCAGCCTCTACGGGGGGGACTCCTACGAGCAGTACTTC. Full variable domain (missing parts from reference TRBV7-9 and TRBJ2-7): DTGVSQNPRHKITKRGQNVTFRCDPISEHNRLYWYRQTLGQGPEFLTYFQNEAQLEKSRLLSDRFSAERPKGSFSTLEIQRTEQGDSAMYLCASSLYGGDSYEQYFGPGTRLTVT.

This clonotype was observed many times. The chain employs TRBV7-2 and TRBJ2-4; D is perhaps TRBD1 or TRBD2 (5 bases each). Trimming cost V 4 bases and J 7 bases, with 14 bases left between them. Germline CDR1 SGHTA, CDR2 FQGNSA. The CDR3 covers 14 residues. CDR3 DNA: TGTGCCAGCAGCTCGGGACCCCTGGATAACATTCAGTACTTC. Translation: CASSSGPLDNIQYF.

This clonotype was seen many times. The chain couples TRBV6-2 or TRBV6-3 to TRBJ1-1, with D uncertain. V shed 5 bases and J shed 2 bases, with 12 bases lying between them. The CDR3 runs to 14 residues. Per the germline V gene, CDR1 is MNHEY and CDR2 is SVGEGT. The CDR3 spells CASSDAPTNTEAFF. In DNA form, the CDR3 reads TGTGCCAGCAGTGACGCCCCTACAAACACTGAAGCTTTCTTT.

Notes on this clonotype: A much larger clone sits a single nucleotide away, making a read error possible. This chain uses TRBV18 with TRBJ2-6; D is unclear. Germline CDR1 reads KGHSH; CDR2 reads LQKENI. The CDR3 has 15 amino acids. Here the CDR3 reads CVSSPRSAGANVLTF. CDR3 bases: TGTGTCAGCTCACCCCGTTCAGCTGGGGCCAACGTCCTGACTTTC.

This clonotype was detected only a few times. The rearrangement uses TRBV15 and TRBJ1-1; D uncertain. The CDR3 is 18 residues long. Germline loops: CDR1 LNHNV, CDR2 YYDKDF (reference sequence). Between the trimmed V and J ends, which lost 0 bases and 0 bases, there was a span of 17 bases. CDR3 nucleotides: TGTGCCACCAGCAGAGATGGAGTGGCTGGGCTGGTGAACACTGAAGCTTTCTTT. This translates into CATSRDGVAGLVNTEAFF.

This clonotype came up many times. J is TRBJ1-1 and V is TRBV18; no clear D gene. There are 14 residues in the CDR3. Trimming took 3 bases from V and 0 from J, leaving 8 bases between them. CDR1 is KGHSH and CDR2 is LQKENI in the germline V gene. The CDR3 nucleotides are TGTGCCAGCTCACCCGACGGAATGAACACTGAAGCTTTCTTT. It specifies CASSPDGMNTEAFF.

This clonotype was detected many times. The rearrangement links TRBV6-5 to TRBJ2-1; possibly TRBD1 for D (5 bases). Germline assignment: CDR1 MNHEY and CDR2 SVGAGI. With 7 bases removed from V and 2 bases from J, the gap between germline ends came to 15 bases. The CDR3 sequence is 15 residues long. Here the CDR3 reads CASTRGALPYNEQFF. CDR3 bases: TGTGCCAGCACAAGGGGTGCTTTACCCTACAATGAGCAGTTCTTC.

The J gene is TRBJ1-3, the V gene TRBV6-4; no clear D. Trimming took off 6 bases at V and 0 bases at J, with 12 bases between the two ends. Germline CDR1 reads MRHNA; CDR2 reads SNTAGT. The CDR3 consists of 15 residues. The CDR3 here is CASSMTYNSGNTIYF. Here the CDR3 DNA reads TGTGCCAGCAGCATGACCTACAACTCTGGAAACACCATATATTTT.

CDR3 loop: CASSHTSGGVSTDTQYF. The CDR3 DNA follows: TGTGCCAGCAGCCATACTAGCGGGGGGGTTAGCACAGATACGCAGTATTTT. The V and J genes are TRBV12-3 or TRBV12-4 and TRBJ2-3; 13 nucleotides agree with TRBD2. This CDR3 comprises 17 residues. V was clipped by 6 bases and J by 0 bases; unmatched bases: 6.

This rearrangement joins TRBV29-1 to TRBJ2-5; 7 bases agree with TRBD2. This CDR3 region has 13 residues. J lost 1 base, V lost 6 bases, and 5 bases had no gene match. From germline, CDR1 is SQVTM and CDR2 ANQGSEA. The CDR3 nucleotides are TGCAGCGTATTTCTAGCGGTCCAAGAGACCCAGTACTTC. Translation gives CSVFLAVQETQYF.

This clonotype was recorded many times. V and J are TRBV6-2 or TRBV6-3 and TRBJ1-3; 8 bases line up with TRBD1. The CDR3 covers 14 residues. Germline CDR1 reads MNHEY; CDR2 reads SVGEGT. J lost 2 bases, V lost 5 bases, and 2 bases had no gene match. This CDR3 reads CASSGQGTGNTIYF. The CDR3 coding sequence is TGTGCCAGCAGTGGACAGGGAACTGGAAACACCATATATTTT.

This clonotype showed up just a few times. The rearrangement links TRBV12-3 or TRBV12-4 to TRBJ2-1, with D perhaps TRBD1 or TRBD2 (5 bases each). The CDR3 extends over 14 amino acids. Between the trimmed V and J ends, which lost 5 bases and 5 bases, there was a span of 13 bases. Here the CDR3 reads CASSVRDGDNEQFF. The CDR3 coding sequence is TGTGCCAGCAGTGTCCGGGACGGAGACAATGAGCAGTTCTTC.

This clonotype was seen a handful of times. The chain has TRBV25-1 and TRBJ1-2, with D possibly matching TRBD1 (6 bases). The CDR3 extends over 14 amino acids. Germline loops: CDR1 MGHDK, CDR2 SYGVNS. V was clipped by 4 bases and J by 8 bases, with 17 bases between them. CDR3 amino acids: CASSVGHRVDGYTF. CDR3 coding DNA: TGTGCCAGCAGTGTCGGACACAGGGTTGACGGCTACACCTTC.